The 26 T cell receptor beta chains listed next were all sequenced from one sample in a study of graft-versus-host responses after intestinal transplantation. For these TCRs, the target antigens are not known. TCRdb keeps only in-frame clones here, not all; method: immunoSEQ multiplex PCR. The repertoire consists of around 55,000 clones, with 89% occurring once and the leading ten covering 0.5% to 0.65%. The source was unstimulated CD4+ T cells sorted from spleen or lymph node cells, collected before transplant. Receptors were obtained from a human donor who was the organ donor for an intestinal transplant.

The chain recombines TRBV7-8 with TRBJ2-7; no firm D call. CDR1 is SGHVS, CDR2 FQNEAQ, per germline. Trimming took 5 bases from V and 2 from J, leaving 19 bases between them. This CDR3 comprises 16 residues. The CDR3 protein is CASSVEKTFLAYEQYF. The DNA of the CDR3 is TGTGCCAGCAGCGTAGAGAAGACATTTCTTGCCTACGAGCAGTACTTC.

The chain carries TRBV7-3 and TRBJ2-1; TRBD2 agrees at 13 bases. The ends lost 5 bases at V and 10 bases at J; junction bases unmatched: 5. The CDR3 is 14 residues long. CDR1 is SGHTA, CDR2 FQGTGA, per germline. CDR3 in amino acids: CASSPGLAGVEQFF. The DNA of the CDR3 is TGTGCCAGCAGCCCCGGACTAGCGGGAGTAGAGCAGTTCTTC.

The rearrangement joins TRBV18 to TRBJ2-7; perhaps TRBD2 as D (5 bases). The CDR3 runs to 13 residues. The ends were cut back, 4 bases at V and 6 bases at J, with 13 bases in the middle. Germline assignment: CDR1 KGHSH and CDR2 LQKENI. CDR3 region: CASSLSGVPEQYF. As DNA, the CDR3 is TGTGCCAGCTCACTTTCCGGGGTACCCGAGCAGTACTTC. The entire variable domain, with the rest obtained from reference TRBV18 and TRBJ2-7, is as follows: NAGVMQNPRHLVRRRGQEARLRCSPMKGHSHVYWYRQLPEEGLKFMVYLQKENIIDESGMPKERFSAEFPKEGPSILRIQQVVRGDSAAYFCASSLSGVPEQYFGPGTRLTVT.

The rearrangement uses TRBV9 and TRBJ2-1; D gene uncertain. Between the trimmed V and J ends, which lost 1 base and 5 bases, there was a span of 10 bases. Germline V lookup: CDR1 SGDLS, CDR2 YYNGEE. The CDR3 extends over 14 amino acids. The CDR3 bases are TGTGCCAGCAGCGTAAGACAACACGACAATGAGCAGTTCTTC. It codes for CASSVRQHDNEQFF.

This clone was found once. The J gene is TRBJ2-7, the V gene TRBV5-4, with TRBD1 identical over 9 bases. Germline V lookup: CDR1 SGHNT, CDR2 YYREEE (reference sequence). The V gene end was trimmed by 5 bases and the J gene end by 3 bases; junction bases not matched to a gene: 6. This CDR3 has 14 residues. The CDR3 nucleotides are TGTGCCAGCAGGCCCGGGACAGGGAACTACGAGCAGTACTTC. It translates to CASRPGTGNYEQYF.

The rearrangement uses TRBV25-1 and TRBJ2-1; 8 bases are shared with TRBD2. The CDR3 contains 16 residues. The V gene end was trimmed by 4 bases and the J gene end by 2 bases; junction bases not matched to a gene: 7. CDR1 is MGHDK and CDR2 is SYGVNS in the germline V gene. The CDR3 here is CASSAGTSQAYNEQFF. CDR3 nucleotides: TGTGCCAGCAGTGCGGGGACTAGTCAGGCCTACAATGAGCAGTTCTTC.

This clone occurred once. This chain joins TRBV19 and TRBJ1-1; D call uncertain. The CDR3 extends over 15 amino acids. Trimming removed 7 bases at V and 4 bases at J, with 19 bases between. Germline V lookup: CDR1 LNHDA, CDR2 SQIVND (reference sequence). The CDR3 protein is CASTRGKTSPTEAFF. CDR3 nucleotides: TGTGCCAGTACGAGAGGGAAAACTTCCCCCACTGAAGCTTTCTTT.

V usage is TRBV28 and J usage is TRBJ2-7, with 9 bases aligning to TRBD1. V lost 5 bases to trimming and J lost 7 bases; unmatched junction nucleotides: 9. Germline values: CDR1 MDHEN, CDR2 SYDVKM. The length of the CDR3 is 14 residues. CDR3 amino acids: CASSVRTGEGEQYF. Here the CDR3 DNA reads TGTGCCAGCAGTGTTCGGACAGGGGAGGGGGAGCAGTACTTC.

This chain connects TRBV27 to TRBJ1-2; 7 nucleotides align to TRBD1. The CDR3 loop spans 14 amino acids. Germline V lookup: CDR1 MNHEY, CDR2 SMNVEV (reference sequence). J was trimmed by 1 base and V by 6 bases; bases with no gene match: 5. The CDR3 is CASSSDRVNYGYTF. The CDR3 nucleotides are TGTGCCAGCAGCTCCGACAGGGTTAACTATGGCTACACCTTC.

This clone was recorded once. The rearrangement links TRBV28 to TRBJ1-1, with 7 positions matching TRBD1. Germline loops: CDR1 MDHEN, CDR2 SYDVKM. V dropped 5 bases and J dropped 6; count of bases not matched to a gene: 12. This CDR3 has 15 amino acids. CDR3 sequence reads: CASSTPQGRKAEAFF. CDR3 DNA: TGTGCCAGCAGTACCCCACAGGGGAGGAAAGCTGAAGCTTTCTTT.

This clone was counted only a few times. As DNA, the CDR3 is TGTGCCAGCAGCTTTCTATGGGACAGGGTAAACGAGCAGTACTTC. Translating it yields CASSFLWDRVNEQYF. The rearrangement links TRBV5-6 to TRBJ2-7; 9 bases are a match to TRBD1. The ends lost 2 bases at V and 5 bases at J; junction bases unmatched: 8. This CDR3 has 15 residues. The V gene's germline CDR1 is SGHDT and CDR2 YYEEEE.

This chain connects TRBV5-4 to TRBJ1-2; 7 positions match TRBD1. J lost 4 bases, V lost 0 bases, and 9 bases had no gene match. CDR1 and CDR2 (germline): SGHNT, YYREEE (reference sequence). The CDR3 spans 16 residues. CDR3 residues: CASSLAPGQSTYGYTF. The CDR3 coding sequence is TGTGCCAGCAGCTTGGCACCGGGACAGTCCACCTATGGCTACACCTTC.

The DNA for the CDR3 is TGTGCCAGCAGACCGACAGGGCAAATTGTGGGAGGCTACACCTTC. Translating gives CASRPTGQIVGGYTF. The chain couples TRBV2 to TRBJ1-2; TRBD1 agrees at 7 bases. Germline loops: CDR1 SNHLY, CDR2 FYNNEI. The V gene end was trimmed by 6 bases and the J gene end by 8 bases; junction bases not matched to a gene: 15. This CDR3 contains 15 residues.

V is TRBV6-6 and J is TRBJ1-5; 11 bases align to TRBD1. Germline assignment: CDR1 MNHNY and CDR2 SVGAGI (reference sequence). The ends lost 11 bases at V and 2 bases at J; junction bases unmatched: 8. The CDR3 runs 15 residues. The CDR3 region is CASRGQGVGNQPQHF. In nucleotides, the CDR3 is TGTGCCTCACGGGGACAGGGGGTTGGCAATCAGCCCCAGCATTTT.

This sequence joins TRBV10-3 and TRBJ2-6, with 9 bases aligning to TRBD2. The CDR3 contains 17 residues. The junction had 8 bases not matched to a gene; V was cut back by 5 bases and J by 3 bases. Germline assignment: CDR1 ENHRY and CDR2 SYGVKD. DNA of the CDR3: TGTGCCATCAGTCCCAATAGCGGGAGCCATGGGGCCAACGTCCTGACTTTC. Translation gives CAISPNSGSHGANVLTF.

Details on this clone: Other DNA sequences in the sample encode the same CDR3. The V and J genes are TRBV15 and TRBJ1-1, with TRBD1 matching 8 bases. The CDR3 is 15 residues long. The germline V gene has CDR1 LNHNV and CDR2 YYDKDF (reference sequence). With V trimmed by 0 bases and J by 0 bases, 0 bases remained unmatched. The CDR3 sequence: CATSRDRGLNTEAFF. DNA for the CDR3: TGTGCCACCAGCAGAGACAGGGGGCTGAACACTGAAGCTTTCTTT.

The genes are TRBV28 and TRBJ1-1, with a weak D call TRBD1 (5 bases). V shed 8 bases and J shed 8 bases, with 9 bases lying between them. This CDR3 contains 10 residues. Germline V gene sequence: CDR1 MDHEN, CDR2 SYDVKM. For the CDR3, the DNA is TGTGCCAGCCTCGGGGGGGAAGCTTTCTTT. Encoded protein: CASLGGEAFF.

V is TRBV6-5 and J is TRBJ2-3; 7 positions match TRBD1. The germline V gene encodes CDR1 MNHEY and CDR2 SVGAGI. This CDR3 comprises 13 residues. V was pared by 4 bases and J by 6 bases, with 4 bases of the junction left unmatched. CDR3 loop: CASSSTGADTQYF. For the CDR3, the DNA is TGTGCCAGCAGTTCAACAGGGGCGGATACGCAGTATTTT.

The chain has TRBV5-4 and TRBJ2-7; no firm D call. Germline V gene lookup returns CDR1 SGHNT and CDR2 YYREEE (reference sequence). This CDR3 has 16 amino acids. V was clipped by 0 bases and J by 8 bases, with 21 bases between them. Here the CDR3 reads CASSLGAGSPTFKQYF. In DNA, the CDR3 is TGTGCCAGCAGCTTGGGAGCCGGGTCTCCTACGTTCAAGCAGTACTTC.

The chain combines TRBV7-6 with TRBJ2-1, with TRBD1 identical over 9 bases. The CDR3 contains 17 residues. J lost 7 bases, V lost 4 bases, and 14 bases had no gene match. Germline V gene sequence: CDR1 SGHVS, CDR2 FNYEAQ. The CDR3 sequence: CASSSIHGGQGGNEQFF. The CDR3 DNA sequence: TGTGCCAGCAGCTCCATACACGGGGGACAGGGTGGGAATGAGCAGTTCTTC.

This rearrangement joins TRBV30 to TRBJ1-5, with 10 bases fitting TRBD1. This CDR3 is built from 14 residues. Germline V gene lookup returns CDR1 GTSNPN and CDR2 SVGIG (reference sequence). Trimming removed 5 bases from V and 6 bases from J; junction bases left unmatched: 7. The chain's CDR3 is CAWGGQGYRQPQHF. CDR3 DNA sequence: TGTGCCTGGGGGGGACAGGGGTATCGTCAGCCCCAGCATTTT.

About this clone itself: A junction end diverges from the germline sequence, so it may reflect a read error. The chain employs TRBV7-7 and TRBJ2-5, with D perhaps matching TRBD2 (5 bases). The CDR3 extends over 14 amino acids. CDR1 SSHAT and CDR2 FNYEAQ come from the germline V gene (reference sequence). In nucleotides, the CDR3 is TGTGCTAGCAGCTTGGCCGGGGTAGGCGAGACCCAGTACTTC. Translating it yields CASSLAGVGETQYF.

V usage is TRBV30 and J usage is TRBJ2-2; 7 bases agree with TRBD1. The J segment lost 5 bases and the V segment lost 1 base, leaving 10 bases of the junction unmatched. CDR1 and CDR2 (germline): GTSNPN, SVGIG (reference sequence). The CDR3 is made up of 16 amino acids. This CDR3 reads CAWSASRGRGTGELFF. As DNA, the CDR3 is TGTGCCTGGAGTGCGAGTAGGGGGCGAGGTACCGGGGAGCTGTTTTTT.

This chain links TRBV28 with TRBJ2-1; 13 bases are shared with TRBD2. The CDR3 length is 15 residues. Germline assignment: CDR1 MDHEN and CDR2 SYDVKM. V shed 6 bases and J 9 bases; nucleotides not matched to a gene: 8. The CDR3: CASSPWTSGSGEQFF. CDR3 DNA: TGTGCCAGCAGCCCCTGGACTAGCGGGAGTGGTGAGCAGTTCTTC.

This clone has only a few counts. The chain is built from TRBV5-6 and TRBJ1-2; D gene uncertain. CDR3 length: 13 amino acids. Germline V gene sequence: CDR1 SGHDT, CDR2 YYEEEE. The V and J ends lost 3 bases and 0 bases respectively, with 6 bases between them. As DNA, the CDR3 is TGTGCCAGCAGCTCAGGTCCTAACTATGGCTACACCTTC. Amino acids: CASSSGPNYGYTF.

The genes are TRBV2 and TRBJ2-7; 15 bases agree with TRBD2. Losses at the gene ends were 6 bases for V and 3 bases for J; bases not matched to a gene: 3. This CDR3 is built from 15 residues. Germline loops: CDR1 SNHLY, CDR2 FYNNEI. CDR3 nucleotides: TGTGCCAGCAGGGAGGGACTAGCGGGAGGCTACGAGCAGTACTTC. Its protein product is CASREGLAGGYEQYF.